The rows below give T cell receptor beta chains drawn from one sample of a study of blood T cell repertoires in COVID-19. Profiling relied on immunoSEQ multiplex PCR, and the TCRdb table lists in-frame clones only, not all of them. Found here are about 220,000 clones, roughly 84% of them singletons; the top ten hold around 3.5%. The sample was peripheral blood. These receptors came from a woman aged 80 or over with acute or convalescent COVID-19. Both conserved end residues are part of each CDR3. The D gene is left open where the match is weak. The size entry is marked missing in some rows and otherwise reads once, few, many or a size class.

abundance	len	v_gene	d_gene	j_gene	CDR3aa	CDR3nt
-	15	TRBV2	TRBD1	TRBJ2-1	CASRADRGQFVEQFF	TGTGCCAGCAGGGCGGACAGGGGGCAGTTTGTTGAGCAGTTCTTC
-	16	TRBV5-8	TRBD2	TRBJ2-3	CASSLRLASSTDTQYF	TGTGCCAGCAGCTTACGACTAGCGTCCAGCACAGATACGCAGTATTTT
-	16	TRBV19	-	TRBJ1-2	CASSIDGALVDYGYTF	TGTGCCAGTAGTATAGATGGGGCTCTTGTGGACTATGGCTACACCTTC
-	14	TRBV2	-	TRBJ1-5	CASSEARQIQPQHF	TGTGCCAGCAGTGAAGCGCGACAGATTCAGCCCCAGCATTTT
-	14	TRBV19	-	TRBJ1-5	CASSSDYSNQPQHF	TGTGCCAGTAGTAGTGACTATAGCAATCAGCCCCAGCATTTT
-	20	TRBV9	-	TRBJ2-2	CASSALQGIQGPRTTGELFF	TGTGCCAGCAGCGCTTTACAGGGAATCCAGGGGCCGCGGACGACCGGGGAGCTGTTTTTT
-	13	TRBV12-3/TRBV12-4	-	TRBJ1-2	CASSPAQGRSYTF	TGTGCCAGCAGCCCTGCCCAGGGGAGAAGCTACACCTTC
-	14	TRBV4-2	TRBD2	TRBJ2-7	CASSPTSGDYEQYF	TGTGCCAGCAGCCCGACTAGCGGGGACTACGAGCAGTACTTC
-	16	TRBV3-1/TRBV3-2	TRBD2	TRBJ2-5	CASSQATSGNQETQYF	TGTGCCAGCAGCCAAGCGACTAGCGGCAACCAAGAGACCCAGTACTTC
-	16	TRBV24-1	TRBD2	TRBJ2-7	CATSDSTSGGQDEQYF	TGTGCCACCAGTGACAGTACTAGCGGGGGACAGGACGAGCAGTACTTC
-	14	TRBV5-4	-	TRBJ2-5	CAITRQTLGETQYF	TGTGCCATCACAAGACAGACTTTAGGGGAGACCCAGTACTTC
few	16	TRBV27	TRBD2	TRBJ2-2	CASSLLAGANTGELFF	TGTGCCAGCAGTTTACTAGCGGGAGCGAACACCGGGGAGCTGTTTTTT
-	15	TRBV2	-	TRBJ1-5	CASSALTANNQPQHF	TGTGCCAGCAGTGCATTGACAGCAAATAATCAGCCCCAGCATTTT
-	14	TRBV2	TRBD1	TRBJ1-4	CASSKQGTNEKLFF	TGTGCCAGCAGTAAACAGGGGACTAATGAAAAACTGTTTTTT
-	20	TRBV15	TRBD2	TRBJ2-1	CATSRPLGQGGGLTYNEQFF	TGTGCCACCAGCAGACCCCTCGGGCAGGGCGGGGGATTAACCTACAATGAGCAGTTCTTC
-	14	TRBV7-3	-	TRBJ2-3	CASSLSLASDTQYF	TGTGCCAGCAGCTTAAGTCTAGCATCAGATACGCAGTATTTT
-	16	TRBV6-5	-	TRBJ1-2	CASSYHPGRQGYGYTF	TGTGCCAGCAGTTACCACCCAGGGAGGCAAGGGTATGGCTACACCTTC
-	15	TRBV5-1	TRBD2	TRBJ2-7	CASTLAGANIDEQYF	TGCGCCAGCACCCTAGCGGGGGCAAATATAGACGAGCAGTACTTC
-	16	TRBV28	-	TRBJ1-5	CASSPPGLSSGQPQHF	TGTGCCAGCAGTCCCCCGGGACTCTCGTCCGGGCAGCCCCAGCATTTT
-	16	TRBV5-4	-	TRBJ1-5	CASSLGGSDSNQPQHF	TGTGCCAGCAGCTTGGGCGGTTCGGATAGCAATCAGCCCCAGCATTTT
once	17	TRBV4-1	TRBD2	TRBJ2-3	CASSQVVLAGVTDTQYF	TGCGCCAGCAGCCAAGTCGTTCTAGCGGGGGTTACAGATACGCAGTATTTT
-	14	TRBV3-1/TRBV3-2	-	TRBJ2-1	CASSSGVTGGEQFF	TGTGCCAGCAGCTCCGGGGTGACCGGTGGTGAGCAGTTCTTC
-	15	TRBV7-6	-	TRBJ1-6	CASSLAKGTSAPLHF	TGTGCCAGCAGCTTAGCGAAGGGGACTTCGGCACCCCTCCACTTT
-	16	TRBV5-1	-	TRBJ1-3	CASSLGQLYSGNTIYF	TGCGCCAGCAGCTTGGGGCAGTTATACTCTGGAAACACCATATATTTT
-	15	TRBV12-5	TRBD1	TRBJ2-2	CASGSTGQLTGELFF	TGTGCTAGTGGTTCCACGGGACAGTTAACCGGGGAGCTGTTTTTT
-	12	TRBV2	TRBD1	TRBJ1-1	CASSDRDTEAFF	TGTGCCAGCAGCGACAGGGACACTGAAGCTTTCTTT
-	16	TRBV9	TRBD2	TRBJ2-1	CASSLQLSGGNNEQFF	TGTGCCAGCAGCCTTCAGCTTAGCGGGGGGAACAATGAGCAGTTCTTC
-	13	TRBV18	-	TRBJ1-5	CASSATGNQPQHF	TGTGCCAGCTCAGCAACAGGGAACCAGCCCCAGCATTTT
-	15	TRBV11-3	-	TRBJ1-1	CASSLIGTMNTEAFF	TGTGCCAGCAGCTTAATTGGGACTATGAACACTGAAGCTTTCTTT
once	16	TRBV5-6	TRBD1	TRBJ1-1	CASSLLGQGMNTEAFF	TGTGCCAGCAGCTTGCTGGGACAGGGAATGAACACTGAAGCTTTCTTT
-	15	TRBV6-2/TRBV6-3	TRBD1	TRBJ1-5	CASSYLDRGGQPQHF	TGTGCCAGCAGTTACCTAGACAGGGGCGGCCAGCCCCAGCATTTT
-	13	TRBV28	-	TRBJ1-3	CASVGSSGNTIYF	TGTGCCAGCGTTGGCTCCTCTGGAAACACCATATATTTT
-	12	TRBV7-2	-	TRBJ2-2	CASSIHSGELFF	TGTGCCAGCAGCATTCATTCCGGGGAGCTGTTTTTT
-	15	TRBV2	-	TRBJ2-3	CASSRTGLGTDTQYF	TGTGCCAGCAGTCGTACAGGTCTCGGCACAGATACGCAGTATTTT
-	15	TRBV4-2	TRBD2	TRBJ2-3	CASSQAGGASDTQYF	TGTGCCAGCAGCCAAGCGGGGGGGGCATCAGATACGCAGTATTTT
-	13	TRBV7-3	TRBD2	TRBJ2-5	CASSPGGQETQYF	TGTGCCAGCAGCCCGGGGGGCCAAGAGACCCAGTACTTC
-	14	TRBV27	-	TRBJ1-1	CASSFGGMNTEAFF	TGTGCCAGCAGTTTTGGCGGAATGAACACTGAAGCTTTCTTT
-	15	TRBV11-3	TRBD1	TRBJ1-4	CASSATGVTNEKLFF	TGTGCCAGCAGCGCCACAGGGGTAACTAATGAAAAACTGTTTTTT
-	13	TRBV3-1/TRBV3-2	-	TRBJ1-2	CASSPSPSQGYTF	TGTGCCAGCAGCCCCTCTCCGTCCCAGGGCTACACCTTC
-	18	TRBV5-4	-	TRBJ2-1	CASSFGLSALGGYNEQFF	TGTGCCAGCAGCTTCGGACTCAGCGCACTGGGGGGCTACAATGAGCAGTTCTTC
-	15	TRBV7-6	-	TRBJ1-6	CASSTRTTGDSPLHF	TGTGCCAGCAGCACCAGGACCACCGGGGATTCACCCCTCCACTTT
-	19	TRBV18	TRBD1	TRBJ2-6	CASSPQNSGTGAGANVLTF	TGTGCCAGCTCACCACAGAATTCCGGGACAGGGGCTGGGGCCAACGTCCTGACTTTC
-	13	TRBV7-9	-	TRBJ2-5	CASSLARAETQYF	TGTGCCAGCAGTCTCGCCAGGGCGGAGACCCAGTACTTC
-	14	TRBV2	-	TRBJ1-1	CASSRDNTGTEAFF	TGTGCCAGCAGTCGAGACAACACTGGGACTGAAGCTTTCTTT
-	15	TRBV2	TRBD2	TRBJ2-3	CASRSQRGSTDTQYF	TGTGCCAGCAGGTCTCAGCGGGGTAGCACAGATACGCAGTATTTT
-	12	TRBV18	-	TRBJ2-7	CASSPTEYEQYF	TGTGCCAGCTCACCCACAGAGTACGAGCAGTACTTC
-	13	TRBV28	-	TRBJ2-7	CASTTPTLYEQYF	TGTGCCAGCACCACCCCTACACTATACGAGCAGTACTTC
-	16	TRBV28	TRBD2	TRBJ2-7	CASSFPVGGYRYEQYF	TGTGCCAGCAGTTTTCCGGTGGGAGGGTACCGCTACGAGCAGTACTTC
-	16	TRBV11-3	-	TRBJ1-1	CASSLDAAGGLGEAFF	TGTGCCAGCAGCTTAGACGCCGCGGGGGGCTTGGGTGAAGCTTTCTTT
-	17	TRBV4-2	TRBD1	TRBJ1-3	CASSHQTGTGPGNTIYF	TGTGCCAGCAGCCACCAGACAGGGACCGGGCCTGGAAACACCATATATTTT
-	16	TRBV14	-	TRBJ1-1	CASSQEPGTRFTEAFF	TGTGCCAGCAGCCAAGAACCCGGGACAAGATTCACTGAAGCTTTCTTT
-	15	TRBV5-8	-	TRBJ1-6	CASTWGGFYNSPLHF	TGTGCCAGCACCTGGGGAGGGTTTTATAATTCACCCCTCCACTTT
-	13	TRBV6-5	-	TRBJ1-5	CASRRTVVQPQHF	TGTGCCAGCAGACGGACTGTGGTGCAGCCCCAGCATTTT
-	15	TRBV9	-	TRBJ1-4	CASSVAPGVGEKLFF	TGTGCCAGCAGCGTAGCTCCGGGGGTGGGCGAAAAACTGTTTTTT
once	16	TRBV11-3	TRBD2	TRBJ2-2	CASSTRLAGAFVELFF	TGTGCCAGCAGCACCCGACTAGCGGGGGCGTTTGTGGAGCTGTTTTTT
-	15	TRBV5-1	TRBD1	TRBJ2-1	CASSQGTDSYNEQFF	TGCGCCAGCAGCCAGGGGACAGACTCCTACAATGAGCAGTTCTTC
-	15	TRBV6-5	TRBD2	TRBJ2-5	CASSYPTSGVETQYF	TGTGCCAGCAGTTACCCGACTAGCGGGGTCGAGACCCAGTACTTC
-	16	TRBV7-8	TRBD1	TRBJ1-2	CASSSGQGAWDYGYTF	TGTGCCAGCAGCTCAGGACAGGGGGCTTGGGACTATGGCTACACCTTC
-	14	TRBV19	-	TRBJ2-7	CASSRPDSAYEQYF	TGTGCCAGTAGTCGCCCGGACAGCGCCTACGAGCAGTACTTC